The 3 T cell receptor beta chains listed next were all sequenced from one sample in a study of molecular identifiers for immune sequencing clone quantification. TCRdb processed the PCR reads anew with MiXCR; each CDR3 protein has one entry. The table includes more than 300,000 distinct CDR3 sequences, 20% to 25% detected once. The sample consisted of naive CD8+ T cells from blood, with Jurkat cell RNA spiked in. The subset here: FACS-sorted CD8+CD4-CCR7+CD45RA+ naive T cells. Every receptor here comes from a human donor in good health. Some libraries in this study had Jurkat cell RNA spiked in.

This chain uses TRBV7-9 with TRBJ1-1; D uncertain. The CDR3 covers 15 residues. Between the trimmed V and J ends, which lost 3 bases and 0 bases, there was a span of 11 bases. Germline assignment: CDR1 SEHNR and CDR2 FQNEAQ (reference sequence). CDR3 loop: CASSFRRSVNTEAFF. CDR3 sequence (DNA): TGTGCCAGCAGCTTTAGAAGGTCGGTGAACACTGAAGCTTTCTTT.

This chain links TRBV27 with TRBJ2-7; possibly TRBD2 for D (5 bases). Germline lookup yields CDR1 MNHEY and CDR2 SMNVEV (reference sequence). The CDR3 sequence is 15 residues long. The ends were cut back, 6 bases at V and 0 bases at J, with 15 bases in the middle. The CDR3 sequence: CASSKPGITSYEQYF. The CDR3 region has the DNA TGTGCCAGCAGCAAACCCGGGATTACCTCCTACGAGCAGTACTTC.

The CDR3 region is CASSQVLAGGPYEQYF. DNA of the CDR3: TGTGCCAGCAGCCAAGTGCTAGCGGGAGGGCCCTACGAGCAGTACTTC. The chain uses TRBV4-2 and TRBJ2-7; 12 positions match TRBD2. The trim removed 1 base at V and 2 bases at J, leaving 3 bases unmatched. Germline assignment: CDR1 LGHNA and CDR2 YNFKEQ. The CDR3 runs 16 residues.